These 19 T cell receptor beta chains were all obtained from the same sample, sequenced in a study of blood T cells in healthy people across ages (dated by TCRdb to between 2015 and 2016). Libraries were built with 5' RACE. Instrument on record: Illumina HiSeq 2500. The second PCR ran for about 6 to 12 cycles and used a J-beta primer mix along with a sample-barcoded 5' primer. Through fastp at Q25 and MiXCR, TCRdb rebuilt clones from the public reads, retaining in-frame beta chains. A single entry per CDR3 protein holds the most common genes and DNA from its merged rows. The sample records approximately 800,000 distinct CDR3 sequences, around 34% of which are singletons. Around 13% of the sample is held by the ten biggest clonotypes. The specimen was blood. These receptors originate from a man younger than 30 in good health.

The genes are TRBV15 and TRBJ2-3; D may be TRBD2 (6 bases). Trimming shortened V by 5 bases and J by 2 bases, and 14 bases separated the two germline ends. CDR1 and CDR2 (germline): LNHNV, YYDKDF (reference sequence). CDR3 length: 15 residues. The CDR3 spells CATSLQLALTDTQYF. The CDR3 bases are TGTGCCACCAGCCTCCAGCTAGCGCTCACAGATACGCAGTATTTT.

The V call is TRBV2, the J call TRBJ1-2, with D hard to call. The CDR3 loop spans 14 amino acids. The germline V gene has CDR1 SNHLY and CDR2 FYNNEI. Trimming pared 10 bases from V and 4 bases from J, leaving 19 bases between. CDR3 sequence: CATQRFVISYGYTF. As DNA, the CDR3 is TGTGCCACGCAAAGGTTCGTCATTAGCTATGGCTACACCTTC.

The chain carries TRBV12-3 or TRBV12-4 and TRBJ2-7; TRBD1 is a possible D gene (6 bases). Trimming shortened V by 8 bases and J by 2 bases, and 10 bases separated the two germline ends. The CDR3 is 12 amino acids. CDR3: CASAWTAYEQYF. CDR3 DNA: TGTGCCAGCGCCTGGACAGCCTACGAGCAGTACTTC.

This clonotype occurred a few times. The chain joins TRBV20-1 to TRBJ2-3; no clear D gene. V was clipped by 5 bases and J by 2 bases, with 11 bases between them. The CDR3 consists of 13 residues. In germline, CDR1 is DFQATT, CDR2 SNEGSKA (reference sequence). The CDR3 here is CSASLPDTDTQYF. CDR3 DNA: TGCAGTGCTTCCCTCCCAGACACAGATACGCAGTATTTT.

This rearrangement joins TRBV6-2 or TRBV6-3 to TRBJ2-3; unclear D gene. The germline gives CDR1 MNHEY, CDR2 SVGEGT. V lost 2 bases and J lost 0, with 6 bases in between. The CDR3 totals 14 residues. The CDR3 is CASSYTTSTDTQYF. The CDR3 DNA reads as TGTGCCAGCAGTTACACTACAAGCACAGATACGCAGTATTTT.

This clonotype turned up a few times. Here the CDR3 reads CASSQDRASNQPQHF. The CDR3 bases are TGTGCCAGCAGCCAGGACAGGGCTAGCAATCAGCCCCAGCATTTT. The chain carries TRBV7-2 and TRBJ1-5; 8 positions match TRBD1. V was clipped by 5 bases and J by 0 bases; unmatched bases: 3. The CDR3 runs 15 residues. Per the germline V gene, CDR1 is SGHTA and CDR2 is FQGNSA. Complete variable domain (other parts from reference TRBV7-2 and TRBJ1-5): GAGVSQSPSNKVTEKGKDVELRCDPISGHTALYWYRQSLGQGLEFLIYFQGNSAPDKSGLPSDRFSAERTGGSVSTLTIQRTQQEDSAVYLCASSQDRASNQPQHFGDGTRLSIL.

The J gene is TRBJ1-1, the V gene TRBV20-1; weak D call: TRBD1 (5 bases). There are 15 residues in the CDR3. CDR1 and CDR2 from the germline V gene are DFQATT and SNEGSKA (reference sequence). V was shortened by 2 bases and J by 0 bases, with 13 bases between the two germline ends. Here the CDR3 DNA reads TGCAGTGCTAGAAACCCAGGGAGCATGAACACTGAAGCTTTCTTT. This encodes CSARNPGSMNTEAFF.

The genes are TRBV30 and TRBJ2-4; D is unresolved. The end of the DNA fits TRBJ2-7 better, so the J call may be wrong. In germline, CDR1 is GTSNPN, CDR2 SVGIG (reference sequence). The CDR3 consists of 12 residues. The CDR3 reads CAWSVLGSEQYF. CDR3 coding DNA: TGTGCCTGGAGTGTCTTGGGTAGCGAGCAGTACTTC.

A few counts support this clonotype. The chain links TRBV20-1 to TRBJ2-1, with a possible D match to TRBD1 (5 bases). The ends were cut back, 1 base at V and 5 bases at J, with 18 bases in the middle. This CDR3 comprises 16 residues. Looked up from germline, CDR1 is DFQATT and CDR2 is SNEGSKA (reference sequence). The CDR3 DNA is TGCAGTGCTAGAGGTGGAACCCCCTCAGGGAACAATGAGCAGTTCTTC. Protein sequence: CSARGGTPSGNNEQFF.

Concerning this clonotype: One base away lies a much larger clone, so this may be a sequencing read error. In DNA, the CDR3 is TGTGCCAGCAGCGTCTCGAGCGGACAAGAGACCCAGTACTTC. This gives the protein CASSVSSGQETQYF. V usage is TRBV7-2 and J usage is TRBJ2-5; perhaps TRBD2 as D (5 bases). This CDR3 spans 14 amino acids. V dropped 5 bases and J dropped 2 bases, with 12 bases sitting between them. Germline CDR1 SGHTA, CDR2 FQGNSA.

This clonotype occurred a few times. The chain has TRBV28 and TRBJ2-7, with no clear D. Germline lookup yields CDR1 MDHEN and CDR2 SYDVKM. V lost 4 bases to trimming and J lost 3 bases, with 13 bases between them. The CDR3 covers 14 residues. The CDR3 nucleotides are TGTGCCAGCAGTTCGGGCTTTTGGATCTACGAGCAGTACTTC. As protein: CASSSGFWIYEQYF.

This CDR3 is CASSIQEPYEQYF. In nucleotides, the CDR3 is TGTGCCAGCAGTATACAGGAGCCCTACGAGCAGTACTTC. This chain links TRBV27 with TRBJ2-7; maybe TRBD1 (5 bases). Germline V gene lookup returns CDR1 MNHEY and CDR2 SMNVEV (reference sequence). V was cut by 5 bases and J by 2 bases, with 10 bases left in between. CDR3 size: 13 residues.

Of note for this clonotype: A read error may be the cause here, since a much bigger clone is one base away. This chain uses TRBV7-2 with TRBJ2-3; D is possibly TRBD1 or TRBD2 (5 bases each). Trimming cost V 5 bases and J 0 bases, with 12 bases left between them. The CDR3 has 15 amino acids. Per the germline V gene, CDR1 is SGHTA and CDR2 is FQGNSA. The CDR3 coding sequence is TGTGCCAGCAGCCGACAGAGGGCTAGCACAGATACGCAGTATTTT. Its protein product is CASSRQRASTDTQYF. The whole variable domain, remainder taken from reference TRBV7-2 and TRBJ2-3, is GAGVSQSPSNKVTEKGKDVELRCDPISGHTALYWYRQSLGQGLEFLIYFQGNSAPDKSGLPSDRFSAERTGGSVSTLTIQRTQQEDSAVYLCASSRQRASTDTQYFGPGTRLTVL.

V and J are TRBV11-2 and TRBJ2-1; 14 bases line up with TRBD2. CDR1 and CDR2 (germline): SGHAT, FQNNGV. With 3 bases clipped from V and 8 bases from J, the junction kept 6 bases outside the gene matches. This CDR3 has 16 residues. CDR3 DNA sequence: TGTGCCAGCAGCTTCGGACTAGCGGGGGGTGTTGATGAGCAGTTCTTC. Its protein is CASSFGLAGGVDEQFF.

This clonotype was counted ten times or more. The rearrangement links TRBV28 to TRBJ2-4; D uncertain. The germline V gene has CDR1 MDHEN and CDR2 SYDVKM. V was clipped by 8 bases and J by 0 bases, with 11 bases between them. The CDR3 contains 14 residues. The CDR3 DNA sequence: TGTGCCAGCGAGTCCCCCGAAGCCAAAAACATTCAGTACTTC. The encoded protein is CASESPEAKNIQYF. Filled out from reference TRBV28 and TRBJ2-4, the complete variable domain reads DVKVTQSSRYLVKRTGEKVFLECVQDMDHENMFWYRQDPGLGLRLIYFSYDVKMKEKGDIPEGYSVSREKKERFSLILESASTNQTSMYLCASESPEAKNIQYFGAGTRLSVL.

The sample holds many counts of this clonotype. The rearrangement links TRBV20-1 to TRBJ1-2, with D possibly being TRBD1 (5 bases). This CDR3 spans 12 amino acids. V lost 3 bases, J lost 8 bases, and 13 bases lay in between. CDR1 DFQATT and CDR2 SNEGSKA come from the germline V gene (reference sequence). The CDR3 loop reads CSASDSLWGYTF. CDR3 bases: TGCAGTGCTAGCGACAGTCTATGGGGCTACACCTTC.

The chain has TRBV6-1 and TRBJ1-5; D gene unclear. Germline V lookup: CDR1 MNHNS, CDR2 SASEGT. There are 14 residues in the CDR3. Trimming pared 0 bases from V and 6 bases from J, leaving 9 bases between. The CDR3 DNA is TGTGCCAGCAGTGAAGCAGGGTTAGCTCAGCCCCAGCATTTT. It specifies CASSEAGLAQPQHF.

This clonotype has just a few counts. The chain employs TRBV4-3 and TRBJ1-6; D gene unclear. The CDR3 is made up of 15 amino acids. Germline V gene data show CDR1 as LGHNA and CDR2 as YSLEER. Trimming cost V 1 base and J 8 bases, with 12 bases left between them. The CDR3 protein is CASSQVAVDYSPLHF. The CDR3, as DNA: TGCGCCAGCAGCCAAGTCGCGGTAGATTATTCACCCCTCCACTTT.

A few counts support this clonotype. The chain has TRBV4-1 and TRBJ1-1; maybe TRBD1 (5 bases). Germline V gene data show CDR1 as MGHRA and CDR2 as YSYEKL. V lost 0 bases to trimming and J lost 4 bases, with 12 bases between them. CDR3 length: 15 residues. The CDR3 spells CASSQEGLRGTEAFF. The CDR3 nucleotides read TGCGCCAGCAGCCAAGAGGGGCTCCGAGGCACTGAAGCTTTCTTT.